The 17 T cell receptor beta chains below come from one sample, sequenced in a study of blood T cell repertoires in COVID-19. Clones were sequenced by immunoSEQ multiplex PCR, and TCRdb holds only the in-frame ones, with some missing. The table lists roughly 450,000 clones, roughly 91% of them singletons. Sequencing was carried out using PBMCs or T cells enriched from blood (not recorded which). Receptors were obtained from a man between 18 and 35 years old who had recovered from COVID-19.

The CDR3 DNA follows: TGTGCCAGTAGTACCAGACAGGCCCCCTACAATGAGCAGTTCTTC. Translated: CASSTRQAPYNEQFF. The V gene is TRBV19, the J gene TRBJ2-1; weak D call: TRBD1 (6 bases). This CDR3 is built from 15 residues. The germline V and J ends were trimmed by 4 bases and 2 bases, with 12 bases remaining between them. Germline-derived CDR1 and CDR2 are LNHDA and SQIVND (reference sequence).

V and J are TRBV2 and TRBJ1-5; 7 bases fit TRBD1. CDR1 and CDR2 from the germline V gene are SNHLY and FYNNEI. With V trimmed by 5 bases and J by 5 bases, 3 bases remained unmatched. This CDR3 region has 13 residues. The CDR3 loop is CASSPTGDQPQHF. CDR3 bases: TGTGCCAGCAGTCCCACAGGGGATCAGCCCCAGCATTTT. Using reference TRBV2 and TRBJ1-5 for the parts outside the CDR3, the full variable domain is EPEVTQTPSHQVTQMGQEVILRCVPISNHLYFYWYRQILGQKVEFLVSFYNNEISEKSEIFDDQFSVERPDGSNFTLKIRSTKLEDSAMYFCASSPTGDQPQHFGDGTRLSIL.

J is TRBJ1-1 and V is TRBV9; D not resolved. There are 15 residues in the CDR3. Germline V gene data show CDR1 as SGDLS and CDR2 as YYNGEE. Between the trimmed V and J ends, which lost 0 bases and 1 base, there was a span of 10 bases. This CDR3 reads CASSVGVKENTEAFF. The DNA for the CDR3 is TGTGCCAGCAGCGTAGGCGTGAAAGAGAACACTGAAGCTTTCTTT.

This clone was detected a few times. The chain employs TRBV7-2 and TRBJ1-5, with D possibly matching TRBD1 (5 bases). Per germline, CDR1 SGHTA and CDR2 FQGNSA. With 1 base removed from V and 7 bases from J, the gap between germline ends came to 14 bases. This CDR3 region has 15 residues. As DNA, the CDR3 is TGTGCCAGCAGCTTAGTTAGCGGGGGTCGACAGCCCCAGCATTTT. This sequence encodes CASSLVSGGRQPQHF.

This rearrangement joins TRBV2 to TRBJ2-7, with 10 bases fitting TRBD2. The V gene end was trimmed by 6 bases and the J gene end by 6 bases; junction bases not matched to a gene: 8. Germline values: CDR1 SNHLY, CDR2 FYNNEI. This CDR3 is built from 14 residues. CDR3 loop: CASRGRTSGSEQYF. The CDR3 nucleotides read TGTGCCAGCAGGGGCAGGACTAGCGGCTCCGAGCAGTACTTC.

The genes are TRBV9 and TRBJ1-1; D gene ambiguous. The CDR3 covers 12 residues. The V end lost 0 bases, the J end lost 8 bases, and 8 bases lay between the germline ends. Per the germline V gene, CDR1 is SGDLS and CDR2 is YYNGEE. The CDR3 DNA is TGTGCCAGCAGCGTAGGGAGTGCGGAAGCTTTCTTT. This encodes CASSVGSAEAFF.

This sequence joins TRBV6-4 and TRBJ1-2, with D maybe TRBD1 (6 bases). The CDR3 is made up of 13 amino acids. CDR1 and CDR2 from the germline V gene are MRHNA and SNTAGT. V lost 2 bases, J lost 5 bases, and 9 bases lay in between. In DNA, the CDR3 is TGTGCCAGCAGTGACGGGGGCCCTTATGGCTACACCTTC. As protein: CASSDGGPYGYTF.

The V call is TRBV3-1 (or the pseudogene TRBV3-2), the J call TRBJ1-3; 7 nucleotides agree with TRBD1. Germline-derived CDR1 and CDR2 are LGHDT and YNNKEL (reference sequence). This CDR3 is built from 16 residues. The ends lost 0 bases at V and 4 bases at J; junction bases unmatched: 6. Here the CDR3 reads CASSQDLIGGGNTIYF. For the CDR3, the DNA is TGTGCCAGCAGCCAAGATCTAATAGGGGGCGGAAACACCATATATTTT.

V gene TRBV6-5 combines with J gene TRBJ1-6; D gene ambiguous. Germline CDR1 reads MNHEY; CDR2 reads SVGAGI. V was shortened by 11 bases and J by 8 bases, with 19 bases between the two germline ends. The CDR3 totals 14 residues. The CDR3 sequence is CAGRFEIHDSPLHF. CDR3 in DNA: TGTGCCGGCCGCTTCGAAATCCATGATTCACCCCTCCACTTT.

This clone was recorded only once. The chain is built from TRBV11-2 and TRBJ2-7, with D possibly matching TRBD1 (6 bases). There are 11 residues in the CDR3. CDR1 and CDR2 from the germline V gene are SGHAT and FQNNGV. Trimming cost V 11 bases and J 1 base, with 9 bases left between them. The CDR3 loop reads CAGTNSYEQYF. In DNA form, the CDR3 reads TGTGCCGGGACAAATTCCTACGAGCAGTACTTC.

CDR3 in DNA: TGTGCCAGCAGGTACGGGACAGGGCCTCAGCCCCAGCATTTT. Encoded protein: CASRYGTGPQPQHF. The chain combines TRBV7-2 with TRBJ1-5, with 9 bases lining up with TRBD1. CDR1 and CDR2 (germline): SGHTA, FQGNSA. V shed 6 bases, J shed 6 bases, and the junction held 6 bases outside the gene matches. The CDR3 covers 14 residues.

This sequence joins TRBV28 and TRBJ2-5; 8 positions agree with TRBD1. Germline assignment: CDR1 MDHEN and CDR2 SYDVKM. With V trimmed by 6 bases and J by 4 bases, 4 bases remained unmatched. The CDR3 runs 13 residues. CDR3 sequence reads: CASRITGGETQYF. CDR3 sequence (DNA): TGTGCCAGCAGAATTACAGGGGGAGAGACCCAGTACTTC.

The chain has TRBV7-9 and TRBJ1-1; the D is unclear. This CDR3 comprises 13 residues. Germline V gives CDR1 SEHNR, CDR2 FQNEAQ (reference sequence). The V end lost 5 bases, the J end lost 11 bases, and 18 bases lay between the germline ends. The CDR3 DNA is TGTGCCAGCAGCCTCCCTCTTGGGCCGTCGGCTTTCTTT. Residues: CASSLPLGPSAFF.

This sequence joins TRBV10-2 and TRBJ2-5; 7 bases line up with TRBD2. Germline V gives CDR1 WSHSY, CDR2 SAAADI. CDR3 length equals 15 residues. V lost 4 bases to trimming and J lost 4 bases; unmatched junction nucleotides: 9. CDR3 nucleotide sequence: TGCGCCAGCAGTGGTGGGACTATGATTCCAGAGACCCAGTACTTC. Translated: CASSGGTMIPETQYF.

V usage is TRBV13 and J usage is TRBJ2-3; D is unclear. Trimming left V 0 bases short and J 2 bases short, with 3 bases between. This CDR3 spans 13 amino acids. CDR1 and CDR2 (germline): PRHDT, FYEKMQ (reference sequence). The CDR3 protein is CASSLGSTDTQYF. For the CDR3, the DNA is TGTGCCAGCAGCTTAGGCTCCACAGATACGCAGTATTTT. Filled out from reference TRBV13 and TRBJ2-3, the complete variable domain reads AAGVIQSPRHLIKEKRETATLKCYPIPRHDTVYWYQQGPGQDPQFLISFYEKMQSDKGSIPDRFSAQQFSDYHSELNMSSLELGDSALYFCASSLGSTDTQYFGPGTRLTVL.

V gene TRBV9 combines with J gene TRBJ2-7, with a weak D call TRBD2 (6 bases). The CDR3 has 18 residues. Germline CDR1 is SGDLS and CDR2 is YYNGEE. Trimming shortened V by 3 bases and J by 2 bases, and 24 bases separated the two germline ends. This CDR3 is CASSDSGLGGTPTYEQYF. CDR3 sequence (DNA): TGTGCCAGCAGCGACTCGGGATTGGGCGGGACTCCCACCTACGAGCAGTACTTC.

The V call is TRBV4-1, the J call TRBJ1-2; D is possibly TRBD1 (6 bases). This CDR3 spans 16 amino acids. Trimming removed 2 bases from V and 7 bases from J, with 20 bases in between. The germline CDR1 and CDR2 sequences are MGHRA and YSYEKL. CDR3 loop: CASSQREGVGRSGYTF. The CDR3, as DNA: TGCGCCAGCAGCCAAAGGGAGGGGGTCGGGCGGAGTGGCTACACCTTC.